Below are 24 T cell receptor beta chains sequenced from a single sample in a study of T cells in Graves' hyperthyroidism and ophthalmopathy. The source material, RNA transcripts, was used to amplify TCR beta CDR3 regions. First-round RT-PCR of the TCR CDR3 relied on the HTBI primer set. One entry per CDR3 protein, called by TCRdb with MiXCR from the multiplex PCR reads. Here the sample spans about 570,000 distinct CDR3 sequences, 12% to 15% being singletons. Sequenced input: blood. These receptor sequences come from a woman aged 40 to 55 with Graves' hyperthyroidism.

This clonotype has a count of ten or more. The chain combines TRBV27 with TRBJ2-1; 7 bases align to TRBD2. Germline trimming cut 7 bases from V and 3 bases from J; bases unmatched to any gene: 12. The CDR3 spans 16 residues. Germline V CDR1 and CDR2: MNHEY, SMNVEV (reference sequence). CDR3 amino acids: CASNRLAVANYNEQFF. CDR3 nucleotides: TGTGCCAGCAACCGTCTAGCGGTAGCCAACTACAATGAGCAGTTCTTC.

This clonotype has ten or more counts. This sequence joins TRBV30 and TRBJ1-1, with TRBD1 as a possible D gene (6 bases). Trimming pared 1 base from V and 0 bases from J, leaving 6 bases between. Germline CDR1 reads GTSNPN; CDR2 reads SVGIG (reference sequence). This CDR3 has 13 residues. The CDR3 sequence is CAWSAGVNTEAFF. DNA of the CDR3: TGTGCCTGGAGTGCAGGGGTGAACACTGAAGCTTTCTTT.

The chain recombines TRBV7-3 with TRBJ2-5, with TRBD2 identical over 8 bases. The germline V gene has CDR1 SGHTA and CDR2 FQGTGA. CDR3 length: 16 amino acids. V dropped 0 bases and J dropped 5; count of bases not matched to a gene: 8. The CDR3 DNA is TGTGCCAGCAGCTTAACGTGGGCTAGCGGGCCGGAGACCCAGTACTTC. The encoded protein is CASSLTWASGPETQYF. The complete variable domain, with remaining parts taken from reference TRBV7-3 and TRBJ2-5, reads GAGVSQTPSNKVTEKGKYVELRCDPISGHTALYWYRQSLGQGPEFLIYFQGTGAADDSGLPNDRFFAVRPEGSVSTLKIQRTERGDSAVYLCASSLTWASGPETQYFGPGTRLLVL.

This clonotype was seen repeatedly, ten times or more. V gene TRBV20-1 combines with J gene TRBJ2-2; D is possibly TRBD2 (5 bases). Germline CDR1 and CDR2: DFQATT and SNEGSKA (reference sequence). The CDR3 length is 14 residues. V lost 3 bases, J lost 2 bases, and 10 bases lay in between. DNA for the CDR3: TGCAGTGCTAGGACTACCCTCAACACCGGGGAGCTGTTTTTT. This encodes CSARTTLNTGELFF.

V gene TRBV20-1 combines with J gene TRBJ2-1, with a tentative D call TRBD2 (7 bases). Trimming took off 1 base at V and 5 bases at J, with 15 bases between the two ends. The CDR3 loop spans 15 amino acids. Germline assignment: CDR1 DFQATT and CDR2 SNEGSKA (reference sequence). CDR3 residues: CSARGKGGGHNEQFF. In nucleotides, the CDR3 is TGCAGTGCTAGAGGTAAAGGGGGAGGGCACAATGAGCAGTTCTTC.

This clonotype was seen a few times. The chain is built from TRBV5-1 and TRBJ2-3, with D perhaps matching TRBD1 or TRBD2 (5 bases each). Germline V gene lookup returns CDR1 SGHRS and CDR2 YFSETQ. This CDR3 is 14 amino acids long. Trimming shortened V by 3 bases and J by 5 bases, and 13 bases separated the two germline ends. CDR3 in amino acids: CASSSDGAGDTQYF. The CDR3 DNA sequence: TGCGCCAGCAGCTCGGACGGGGCGGGAGATACGCAGTATTTT.

This clonotype was seen many times. The rearrangement uses TRBV19 and TRBJ2-3; D call uncertain. CDR3 length: 15 residues. Trimming removed 3 bases from V and 1 base from J, with 11 bases in between. Germline values: CDR1 LNHDA, CDR2 SQIVND (reference sequence). CDR3 nucleotide sequence: TGTGCCAGTAGTATCCCTTGGACGCGCACAGATACGCAGTATTTT. Amino acids: CASSIPWTRTDTQYF.

This clonotype was counted ten times or more. V gene TRBV5-1 combines with J gene TRBJ2-1, with 12 bases that match TRBD2. Germline V gives CDR1 SGHRS, CDR2 YFSETQ. This CDR3 comprises 15 residues. The ends lost 3 bases at V and 5 bases at J; junction bases unmatched: 3. This CDR3 reads CASSWTSGNNNEQFF. The DNA of the CDR3 is TGCGCCAGCAGCTGGACTAGCGGGAACAACAATGAGCAGTTCTTC.

This chain uses TRBV6-1 with TRBJ1-2, with D perhaps TRBD1 (5 bases). The CDR3 totals 16 residues. The germline V gene has CDR1 MNHNS and CDR2 SASEGT. Trimming left V 3 bases short and J 3 bases short, with 17 bases between. The CDR3 region has the DNA TGTGCCAGCAGTGAGTCGTGGGACCCCGGTTACTATGGCTACACCTTC. Protein product: CASSESWDPGYYGYTF.

The rearrangement links TRBV24-1 to TRBJ2-3; 7 bases map to TRBD2. Germline trimming cut 1 base from V and 0 bases from J; bases unmatched to any gene: 6. Germline lookup yields CDR1 KGHDR and CDR2 SFDVKD. The CDR3 contains 17 residues. The CDR3 sequence: CATSDFSAGASTDTQYF. The CDR3 nucleotides read TGTGCCACCAGTGATTTTTCGGCGGGAGCTAGCACAGATACGCAGTATTTT.

This sequence joins TRBV2 and TRBJ1-4; D perhaps matches TRBD1 (6 bases). The length of the CDR3 is 14 residues. V lost 3 bases and J 8 bases, leaving 13 bases between the germline ends. Germline CDR1 is SNHLY and CDR2 is FYNNEI. The CDR3 DNA follows: TGTGCCAGCAGTGAGGACCCAGGGGTGGAAAAACTGTTTTTT. Translated: CASSEDPGVEKLFF.

The chain recombines TRBV6-1 with TRBJ2-5; 7 nucleotides line up with TRBD1. The CDR3 is 12 residues long. The trim removed 5 bases at V and 7 bases at J, leaving 4 bases unmatched. Per germline, CDR1 MNHNS and CDR2 SASEGT. CDR3 in amino acids: CASSRGQGTQYF. The CDR3 DNA reads as TGTGCCAGCAGTAGGGGGCAGGGGACCCAGTACTTC.

A remark on this clonotype: At one boundary the junction diverges from the germline segment, which might be a read error. V gene TRBV6-1 combines with J gene TRBJ2-3; D is tentatively TRBD1 or TRBD2 (7 bases each). The CDR3 length is 15 residues. CDR1 and CDR2 (germline): MNHNS, SASEGT. DNA for the CDR3: TGTGCCAGCAGTAATACTCCAGGGGGGGGAGATGCGCAGTATTTT. It is translated as CASSNTPGGGDAQYF.

The rearrangement joins TRBV7-9 to TRBJ2-7, with 9 bases fitting TRBD2. After removal of 1 base from V and 7 bases from J, the junction contained 11 bases not matched to a gene. CDR1 and CDR2 from the germline V gene are SEHNR and FQNEAQ (reference sequence). The CDR3 sequence is 16 residues long. The CDR3 loop reads CASSLEYSGRTGEQYF. The CDR3 region has the DNA TGTGCCAGCAGCTTAGAGTATAGCGGGAGAACCGGAGAGCAGTACTTC.

This clonotype was counted only a few times. The rearrangement links TRBV5-1 to TRBJ2-1; 8 bases agree with TRBD2. Germline values: CDR1 SGHRS, CDR2 YFSETQ. J was trimmed by 2 bases and V by 6 bases; bases with no gene match: 10. CDR3 length: 16 amino acids. The CDR3 sequence: CASTPEAGGAYNEQFF. CDR3 DNA sequence: TGCGCCAGCACCCCCGAGGCGGGAGGAGCCTACAATGAGCAGTTCTTC.

This clonotype occurred many times. The chain has TRBV27 and TRBJ2-7, with D perhaps given as TRBD1 or TRBD2 (5 bases each). Deletions cut 6 bases from V and 4 bases from J, with 13 bases between. Germline loops: CDR1 MNHEY, CDR2 SMNVEV (reference sequence). This CDR3 spans 13 amino acids. DNA for the CDR3: TGTGCCAGCAGGGATCCATGGGGGTACGAGCAGTACTTC. Residues: CASRDPWGYEQYF.

This clonotype has at least ten counts. This chain uses TRBV11-2 with TRBJ2-2; 11 bases line up with TRBD2. The length of the CDR3 is 15 residues. J lost 5 bases, V lost 8 bases, and 7 bases had no gene match. Germline CDR1 is SGHAT and CDR2 is FQNNGV. CDR3 sequence reads: CASERGLAETGELFF. CDR3 DNA: TGTGCCAGCGAAAGGGGACTAGCGGAAACCGGGGAGCTGTTTTTT.

This clonotype occurred many times. DNA for the CDR3: TGCGCCAGCAGCTTTGAGGGAAGGGGTAATGAGCAGTTCTTC. This gives the protein CASSFEGRGNEQFF. The genes are TRBV5-1 and TRBJ2-1, with D perhaps TRBD1 or TRBD2 (5 bases each). Trimming stripped 2 bases from V and 7 bases from J, with 13 bases between. Germline CDR1 is SGHRS and CDR2 is YFSETQ. The CDR3 length is 14 residues.

In its sample, this clonotype was seen a few times. This sequence joins TRBV4-2 and TRBJ2-7; the match to TRBD2 covers 14 bases. CDR1 LGHNA and CDR2 YNFKEQ come from the germline V gene. V shed 7 bases and J 4 bases; nucleotides not matched to a gene: 9. The CDR3 loop spans 16 amino acids. The CDR3 loop is CASIPLTSGRVYEQYF. The CDR3 DNA follows: TGTGCCAGCATCCCCTTGACTAGCGGGAGGGTATACGAGCAGTACTTC.

This clonotype has ten or more counts. The chain links TRBV9 to TRBJ1-1; a possible D gene is TRBD1 (5 bases). Trimming pared 4 bases from V and 8 bases from J, leaving 18 bases between. The CDR3 contains 14 residues. CDR1 and CDR2 (germline): SGDLS, YYNGEE. The CDR3 region is CASSQSRGEGEAFF. CDR3 in DNA: TGTGCCAGCAGCCAATCTAGGGGAGAGGGGGAAGCTTTCTTT.

This clonotype was detected only a few times. The chain is built from TRBV20-1 and TRBJ2-1, with 9 bases fitting TRBD1. The V and J ends lost 5 bases and 8 bases, in that order; junction bases with no gene match: 13. This CDR3 is built from 15 residues. The germline V gene has CDR1 DFQATT and CDR2 SNEGSKA (reference sequence). CDR3 region: CSASLPTGGSDEQFF. The CDR3 DNA is TGCAGTGCTTCTCTTCCGACAGGGGGTAGCGATGAGCAGTTCTTC.

In this sample, this clonotype turned up many times. This chain uses TRBV29-1 with TRBJ2-1; possible D gene TRBD1, 7 bases. The CDR3 spans 14 residues. V lost 6 bases, J lost 7 bases, and 19 bases lay in between. Per the germline V gene, CDR1 is SQVTM and CDR2 is ANQGSEA. The CDR3 sequence: CSVLIGGQTNEQFF. CDR3 nucleotide sequence: TGCAGCGTCCTCATCGGGGGACAGACGAATGAGCAGTTCTTC.

V usage is TRBV28 and J usage is TRBJ2-5, with 12 bases lining up with TRBD1. V trimming: 6 bases; J trimming: 5 bases; junction bases outside the gene matches: 7. The germline V gene has CDR1 MDHEN and CDR2 SYDVKM. CDR3 length: 15 amino acids. Here the CDR3 DNA reads TGTGCCAGCAGCCGAGGGACAGGGGGCGCGGAGACCCAGTACTTC. Its protein product is CASSRGTGGAETQYF. The full variable domain, its missing parts supplied by reference TRBV28 and TRBJ2-5, is DVKVTQSSRYLVKRTGEKVFLECVQDMDHENMFWYRQDPGLGLRLIYFSYDVKMKEKGDIPEGYSVSREKKERFSLILESASTNQTSMYLCASSRGTGGAETQYFGPGTRLLVL.

This chain links TRBV24-1 with TRBJ1-2; D may be TRBD1 (5 bases). Germline CDR1 and CDR2: KGHDR and SFDVKD. The length of the CDR3 is 15 residues. Trimming took off 1 base at V and 3 bases at J, with 11 bases between the two ends. CDR3 region: CATSDFPRGDYGYTF. CDR3 bases: TGTGCCACCAGTGATTTCCCCCGGGGGGACTATGGCTACACCTTC.